Following are 15 T cell receptor beta chains from one sample sequenced in a study of blood T cells in healthy people across ages. A second PCR, run for roughly 7 to 12 cycles, used a sample-barcoded 5' primer plus a J-beta primer mix. One entry per CDR3 protein results from TCRdb running MiXCR on the 5' RACE reads. The sample carries about 1,800,000 distinct CDR3 sequences, roughly 28% recorded once. Material: blood. The receptor source for this set is a woman in her twenties or thirties in good health.

This clonotype was detected ten times or more. The genes are TRBV7-9 and TRBJ2-7; D is tentatively TRBD1 or TRBD2 (6 bases each). The CDR3 loop spans 13 amino acids. The germline V gene has CDR1 SEHNR and CDR2 FQNEAQ (reference sequence). V gave up 5 bases and J gave up 2 bases, with 10 bases separating them. CDR3 in amino acids: CASSGRGAYEQYF. As DNA, the CDR3 is TGTGCCAGCAGCGGAAGGGGGGCCTACGAGCAGTACTTC.

In its sample, this clonotype was seen a few times. The junction departs from germline at one end; a sequencing error may be responsible. This rearrangement joins TRBV12-3 or TRBV12-4 to TRBJ2-7, with D possibly matching TRBD2 (5 bases). The CDR3 is 12 residues long. The CDR3 DNA reads TGTGCCGGCAGTCCCATCCGGGAAGAGCAGTACTTC. Amino acids: CAGSPIREEQYF.

In its sample, this clonotype was seen a few times. V is TRBV5-6 and J is TRBJ2-1, with 16 bases lining up with TRBD2. The CDR3 loop spans 15 amino acids. Germline V gene sequence: CDR1 SGHDT, CDR2 YYEEEE. V shed 4 bases, J shed 12 bases, and the junction held 7 bases outside the gene matches. As DNA, the CDR3 is TGTGCCAGCAGCCCGGGGACTAGCGGGGGGGCGCGGCAGTTCTTC. Its translation: CASSPGTSGGARQFF.

The CDR3 region is CASSLKTSGGRTDTQYF. DNA for the CDR3: TGTGCCAGCAGCTTAAAGACTAGCGGGGGACGCACAGATACGCAGTATTTT. V and J are TRBV11-2 and TRBJ2-3; 12 bases agree with TRBD2. The V gene's germline CDR1 is SGHAT and CDR2 FQNNGV. The CDR3 runs to 17 residues. Trimming at V came to 2 bases and at J to 1 base, leaving 4 bases not matched to a gene.

The chain links TRBV28 to TRBJ2-1, with D maybe TRBD1 (6 bases). CDR1 and CDR2 (germline): MDHEN, SYDVKM. Between the trimmed V and J ends, which lost 3 bases and 13 bases, there was a span of 19 bases. The length of the CDR3 is 14 residues. The CDR3 is CASSFGQSRDTQFF. The CDR3 nucleotides read TGTGCCAGCAGTTTTGGACAGTCAAGAGACACCCAGTTCTTC.

The chain uses TRBV6-1 and TRBJ2-3; a possible D gene is TRBD1 (7 bases). Between the trimmed V and J ends, which lost 6 bases and 0 bases, there was a span of 22 bases. The CDR3 runs 18 residues. Germline V gene data show CDR1 as MNHNS and CDR2 as SASEGT. This CDR3 reads CASRRIQGGGISTDTQYF. CDR3 nucleotides: TGTGCCAGCAGGAGGATTCAAGGAGGGGGCATTAGCACAGATACGCAGTATTTT.

The chain employs TRBV20-1 and TRBJ2-1, with 14 bases that match TRBD2. The CDR3 spans 15 residues. V gave up 6 bases and J gave up 4 bases; unmatched junction bases: 5. Germline V gives CDR1 DFQATT, CDR2 SNEGSKA (reference sequence). The CDR3 nucleotides are TGCAGTGCCCGGACTAGCGGGGGGTGGTACAATGAGCAGTTCTTC. It yields the protein CSARTSGGWYNEQFF.

As regards this clonotype: Its ends do not fully match the called genes, so a read error is possible. The genes are TRBV5-5 and TRBJ2-7; TRBD1 aligns across 10 bases. Germline V CDR1 and CDR2: SGHKS, YYEKEE (reference sequence). The CDR3 contains 14 residues. The CDR3 region has the DNA TGTACCAGCAGCGTGGCCGGGACAGGGGCCGAGCAGTACTTC. It specifies CTSSVAGTGAEQYF.

On this clonotype: A much larger clone lies one base from this, so it may be a read error. This chain links TRBV28 with TRBJ2-2; D gene uncertain. V was trimmed by 4 bases and J by 6 bases, leaving 3 bases between them. The CDR3 contains 11 residues. Germline V CDR1 and CDR2: MDHEN, SYDVKM. CDR3 nucleotides: TGTGCCAGCAGTTGGTCCGGGGAGCTGTTTTTT. Translated, it gives CASSWSGELFF.

Ten or more counts support this clonotype. V is TRBV5-6 and J is TRBJ2-7; D gene uncertain. The CDR3 is 14 amino acids. The germline gives CDR1 SGHDT, CDR2 YYEEEE. The ends were cut back, 1 base at V and 1 base at J, with 9 bases in the middle. The CDR3 DNA reads TGTGCCAGCAGCTTGTTACAGCCTTCCTACGAGCAGTACTTC. This sequence encodes CASSLLQPSYEQYF.

This clonotype appeared once. V gene TRBV18 combines with J gene TRBJ1-2, with D perhaps TRBD1 (5 bases). The germline V gene encodes CDR1 KGHSH and CDR2 LQKENI. The V end was cut by 3 bases, the J end by 6 bases, with 14 bases between. The CDR3 contains 14 residues. Here the CDR3 DNA reads TGTGCCAGCTCACCCGGGGGAAATTACGATGGCTACACCTTC. Residues: CASSPGGNYDGYTF.

This clonotype was recorded a few times. The CDR3 sequence: CASSSWRDGGQPQHF. CDR3 bases: TGTGCCAGCAGTTCCTGGAGGGACGGAGGACAGCCCCAGCATTTT. This chain connects TRBV6-2 or TRBV6-3 to TRBJ1-5, with D maybe TRBD1 (5 bases). V was cut by 4 bases and J by 7 bases, with 17 bases left in between. Germline lookup yields CDR1 MNHEY and CDR2 SVGEGT. The CDR3 is 15 residues long.

Comment on this clonotype: A read error may account for a junction end that differs from germline. This chain links TRBV20-1 with TRBJ1-5, with 7 nucleotides matching TRBD1. The CDR3 totals 18 residues. Germline CDR1 and CDR2: DFQATT and SNEGSKA (reference sequence). CDR3 region: CSAKPPGGGDDSNQPQHF. In DNA form, the CDR3 reads TGTAGTGCAAAACCGCCGGGAGGGGGCGACGATAGCAATCAGCCCCAGCATTTT.

This clonotype was seen repeatedly, ten times or more. V is TRBV20-1 and J is TRBJ2-1, with D possibly matching TRBD2 (6 bases). With 6 bases removed from V and 0 bases from J, the gap between germline ends came to 9 bases. CDR3 size: 13 residues. In germline, CDR1 is DFQATT, CDR2 SNEGSKA (reference sequence). The CDR3 is CSAPGDSYNEQFF. CDR3 bases: TGCAGTGCGCCGGGAGACTCCTACAATGAGCAGTTCTTC.

This clonotype was picked up many times. The genes are TRBV6-7 and TRBJ2-1; D may correspond to TRBD1 or TRBD2 (5 bases each). TRBV6-7 is reported as an ORF; its role is uncertain. Trimming cost V 0 bases and J 10 bases, with 10 bases left between them. The CDR3 runs to 13 residues. CDR3 region: CASSYSEGDEQFF. As DNA, the CDR3 is TGTGCCAGCAGTTACTCGGAAGGGGACGAGCAGTTCTTC.